The source of this T cell receptor (beta chain) is a study of T cells in localized non-small cell lung cancer. Study-wide results and limits: Longer overall survival accompanied higher blood T cell density. Median detection of top 100 tumor clones in adjacent lung was approximately 50 clones. Sequencing involved a lone tumor region, leaving heterogeneity possible. The study found T cell clonality highest in uninvolved adjacent lung, above tumor.

Clones were sequenced by immunoSEQ multiplex PCR, and TCRdb holds only the in-frame ones, with some missing. The top ten clones hold roughly 23% of a sample with approximately 24,000 clones, roughly 90% of them seen once. Comments on this clone: The antigen remains undetermined.

Between the trimmed V and J ends, which lost 7 bases and 6 bases, there was a span of 17 bases. Germline CDR1 and CDR2: SNHLY and FYNNEI. This CDR3 has 14 amino acids. The sample here was peripheral blood, taken before any cancer treatment. This chain uses TRBV2 with TRBJ2-3, with D perhaps TRBD2 (5 bases). This TCR came from a man aged 40 to 69 with stage I squamous cell lung carcinoma. CDR3 DNA: TGTGCCAGCACCAGCGGACCGAACGTGGATACGCAGTATTTT. This gives the protein CASTSGPNVDTQYF. Full variable domain (missing parts from reference TRBV2 and TRBJ2-3): EPEVTQTPSHQVTQMGQEVILRCVPISNHLYFYWYRQILGQKVEFLVSFYNNEISEKSEIFDDQFSVERPDGSNFTLKIRSTKLEDSAMYFCASTSGPNVDTQYFGPGTRLTVL.